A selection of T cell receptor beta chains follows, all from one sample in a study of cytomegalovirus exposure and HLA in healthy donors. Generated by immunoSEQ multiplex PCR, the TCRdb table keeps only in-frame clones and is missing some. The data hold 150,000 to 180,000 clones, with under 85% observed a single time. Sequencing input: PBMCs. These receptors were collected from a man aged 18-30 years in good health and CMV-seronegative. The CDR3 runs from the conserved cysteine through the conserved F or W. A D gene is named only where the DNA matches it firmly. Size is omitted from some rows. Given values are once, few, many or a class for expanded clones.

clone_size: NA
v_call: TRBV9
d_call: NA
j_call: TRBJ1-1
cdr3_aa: CASSAWGTENTEAFF
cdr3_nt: TGTGCCAGCAGCGCTTGGGGGACTGAGAACACTGAAGCTTTCTTT

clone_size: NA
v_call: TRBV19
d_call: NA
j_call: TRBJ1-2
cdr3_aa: CASTGAFGGYTF
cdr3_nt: TGTGCCAGTACAGGGGCGTTTGGGGGCTACACCTTC

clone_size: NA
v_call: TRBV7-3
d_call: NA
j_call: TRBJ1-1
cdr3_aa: CASSPTADSYTEAFF
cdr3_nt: TGTGCCAGCAGCCCAACTGCAGACAGCTACACTGAAGCTTTCTTT

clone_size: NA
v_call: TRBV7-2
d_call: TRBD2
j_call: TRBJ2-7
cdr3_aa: CASSLETGTSHSYEQYF
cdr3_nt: TGTGCCAGCAGCTTGGAGACCGGGACTAGCCACTCCTACGAGCAGTACTTC

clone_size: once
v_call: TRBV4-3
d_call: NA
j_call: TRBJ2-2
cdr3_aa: CASSPYPNTGELFF
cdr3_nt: TGCGCCAGCAGCCCCTATCCGAACACCGGGGAGCTGTTTTTT

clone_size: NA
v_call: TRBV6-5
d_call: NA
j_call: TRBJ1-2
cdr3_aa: CASRDRLYGYTF
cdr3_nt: TGTGCCAGCAGGGACAGATTGTATGGCTACACCTTC

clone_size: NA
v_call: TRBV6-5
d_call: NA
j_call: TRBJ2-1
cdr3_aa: CASSYSAEYNEQFF
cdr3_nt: TGTGCCAGCAGTTACTCGGCTGAATACAATGAGCAGTTCTTC

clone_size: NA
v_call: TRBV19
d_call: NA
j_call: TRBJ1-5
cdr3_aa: CASSILWEDNQPQHF
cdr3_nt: TGTGCCAGTAGTATTTTGTGGGAGGACAATCAGCCCCAGCATTTT

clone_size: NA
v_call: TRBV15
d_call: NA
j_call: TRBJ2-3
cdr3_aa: CATSRDRRGGTDTQYF
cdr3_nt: TGTGCCACCAGCAGAGATCGGCGGGGAGGCACAGATACGCAGTATTTT

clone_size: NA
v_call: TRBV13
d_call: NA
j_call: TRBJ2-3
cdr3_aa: CASRLRGSTDTQYF
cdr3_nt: TGTGCCAGCAGGCTCCGGGGGAGCACAGATACGCAGTATTTT

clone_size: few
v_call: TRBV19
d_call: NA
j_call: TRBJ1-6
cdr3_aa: CASKVTGGNSPLHF
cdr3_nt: TGTGCCAGTAAGGTCACGGGCGGGAATTCACCCCTCCACTTT

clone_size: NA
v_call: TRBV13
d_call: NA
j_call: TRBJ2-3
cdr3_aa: CASSSRRLRGDTQYF
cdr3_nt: TGTGCCAGCAGCTCCAGAAGACTCAGGGGAGATACGCAGTATTTT

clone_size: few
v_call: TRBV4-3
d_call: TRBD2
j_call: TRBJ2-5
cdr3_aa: CASSHLSGGPSGAQYF
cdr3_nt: TGCGCCAGCAGCCACCTTAGCGGGGGCCCCTCGGGGGCCCAGTACTTC

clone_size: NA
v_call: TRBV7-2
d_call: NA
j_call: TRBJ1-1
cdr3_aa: CASSLGQNTEAFF
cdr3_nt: TGTGCCAGCAGCTTAGGGCAGAACACTGAAGCTTTCTTT

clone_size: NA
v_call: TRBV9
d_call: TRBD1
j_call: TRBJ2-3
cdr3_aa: CASRLTGGGTDTQYF
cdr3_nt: TGTGCCAGCAGGCTAACAGGGGGCGGCACAGATACGCAGTATTTT

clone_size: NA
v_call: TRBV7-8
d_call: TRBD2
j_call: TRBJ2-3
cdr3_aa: CASSLVRSGSFYF
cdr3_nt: TGTGCCAGCAGCTTAGTGCGTAGCGGGAGCTTTTATTTT

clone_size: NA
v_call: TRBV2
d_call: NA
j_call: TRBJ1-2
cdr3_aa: CASSEALRGVGYTF
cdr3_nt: TGTGCCAGCAGTGAAGCGCTTCGGGGGGTTGGCTACACCTTC

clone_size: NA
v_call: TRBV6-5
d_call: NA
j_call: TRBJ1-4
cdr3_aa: CATTRLGPNEKLFF
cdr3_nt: TGTGCCACCACCAGGTTGGGCCCTAATGAAAAACTGTTTTTT

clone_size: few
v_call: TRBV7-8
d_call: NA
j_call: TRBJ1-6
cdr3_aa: CASSPRQSSYNSPLHF
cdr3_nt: TGTGCCAGCAGCCCGCGACAGAGCTCCTATAATTCACCCCTCCACTTT

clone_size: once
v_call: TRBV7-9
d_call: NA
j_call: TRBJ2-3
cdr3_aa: CASSSPLTGQRTDTQYF
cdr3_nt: TGTGCCAGCAGCTCACCCTTAACAGGGCAGAGAACAGATACGCAGTATTTT

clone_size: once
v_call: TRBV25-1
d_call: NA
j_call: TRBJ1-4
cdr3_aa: CASSGGGGTNEKLFF
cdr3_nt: TGTGCCAGCAGTGGGGGGGGAGGGACTAATGAAAAACTGTTTTTT

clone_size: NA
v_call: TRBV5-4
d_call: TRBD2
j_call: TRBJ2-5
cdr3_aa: CASSLTSGVQETQYF
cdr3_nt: TGTGCCAGCAGCTTGACTAGCGGGGTCCAAGAGACCCAGTACTTC

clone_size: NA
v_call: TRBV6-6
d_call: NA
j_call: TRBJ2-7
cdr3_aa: CASSTAWQGSYEQYF
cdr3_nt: TGTGCCAGCAGCACTGCCTGGCAGGGTTCCTACGAGCAGTACTTC

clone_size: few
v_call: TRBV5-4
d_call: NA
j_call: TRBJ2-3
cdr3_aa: CASSPRQVLSTDTQYF
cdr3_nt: TGTGCCAGCAGCCCTAGACAGGTCCTTAGCACAGATACGCAGTATTTT

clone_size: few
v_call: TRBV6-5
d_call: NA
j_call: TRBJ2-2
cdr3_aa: CASSLDLANTGELFF
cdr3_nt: TGTGCCAGCAGTCTCGACCTAGCGAACACCGGGGAGCTGTTTTTT

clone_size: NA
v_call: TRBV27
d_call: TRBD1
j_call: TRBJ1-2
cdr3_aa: CASSETGGSFGYTF
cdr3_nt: TGTGCCAGCAGTGAAACAGGGGGCTCGTTTGGCTACACCTTC

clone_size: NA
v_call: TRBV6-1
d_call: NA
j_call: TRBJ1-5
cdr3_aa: CASGVGLGSNQPQHF
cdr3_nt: TGTGCCAGCGGAGTGGGGCTCGGGAGCAATCAGCCCCAGCATTTT

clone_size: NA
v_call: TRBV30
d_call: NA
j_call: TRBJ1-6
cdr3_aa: CAWEGTGGSYNSPLHF
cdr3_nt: TGTGCCTGGGAGGGCACGGGGGGCTCCTATAATTCACCCCTCCACTTT

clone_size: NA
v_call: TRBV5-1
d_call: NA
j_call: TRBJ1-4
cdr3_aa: CASRSETTNEKLFF
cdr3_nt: TGCGCCAGCAGGTCTGAGACAACTAATGAAAAACTGTTTTTT

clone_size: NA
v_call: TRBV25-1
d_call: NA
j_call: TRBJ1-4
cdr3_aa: CASNGLAGTATNEKLFF
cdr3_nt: TGTGCCAGCAACGGTTTAGCCGGGACTGCAACTAATGAAAAACTGTTTTTT

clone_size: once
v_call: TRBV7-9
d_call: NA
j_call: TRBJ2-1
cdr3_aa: CASSSRDNEQFF
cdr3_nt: TGTGCCAGCAGCTCGAGAGACAATGAGCAGTTCTTC

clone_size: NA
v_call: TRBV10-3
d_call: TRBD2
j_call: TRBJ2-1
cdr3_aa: CAISESAGGPPGEQFF
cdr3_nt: TGTGCCATCAGTGAGTCTGCGGGGGGGCCCCCCGGTGAGCAGTTCTTC

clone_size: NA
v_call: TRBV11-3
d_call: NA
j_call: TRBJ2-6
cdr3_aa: CASSATGSGANVLTF
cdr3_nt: TGTGCCAGCAGCGCCACAGGGTCTGGGGCCAACGTCCTGACTTTC

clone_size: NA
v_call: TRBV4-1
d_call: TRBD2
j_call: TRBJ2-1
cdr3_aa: CASSQAPSGGYNEQFF
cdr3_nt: TGCGCCAGCAGCCAAGCCCCTAGCGGGGGGTACAATGAGCAGTTCTTC

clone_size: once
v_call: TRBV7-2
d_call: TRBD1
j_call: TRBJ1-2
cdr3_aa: CASRDRGGRYGYTF
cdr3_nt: TGTGCCAGCAGGGACAGGGGCGGCAGGTATGGCTACACCTTC

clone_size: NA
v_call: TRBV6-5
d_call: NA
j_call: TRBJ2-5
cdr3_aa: CAARGETQYF
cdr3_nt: TGTGCCGCGAGAGGAGAGACCCAGTACTTC

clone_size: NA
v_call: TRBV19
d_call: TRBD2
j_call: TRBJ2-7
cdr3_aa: CASTGGTSNLYEQYF
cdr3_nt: TGTGCCAGTACCGGCGGGACTAGTAATCTCTACGAGCAGTACTTC

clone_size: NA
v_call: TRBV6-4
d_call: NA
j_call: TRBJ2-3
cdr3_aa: CASSDSGPTDTQYF
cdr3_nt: TGTGCCAGCAGTGACTCGGGGCCCACAGATACGCAGTATTTT

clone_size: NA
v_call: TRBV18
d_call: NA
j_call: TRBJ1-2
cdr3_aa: CASSPRATGFTRNYGYTF
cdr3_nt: TGTGCCAGCTCACCCCGGGCTACAGGGTTTACTCGGAACTATGGCTACACCTTC

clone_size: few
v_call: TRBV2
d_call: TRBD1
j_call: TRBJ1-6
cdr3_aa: CASSEVGTGTFNNSPLHF
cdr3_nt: TGTGCCAGCAGTGAAGTGGGGACAGGGACTTTTAATAATTCACCCCTCCACTTT

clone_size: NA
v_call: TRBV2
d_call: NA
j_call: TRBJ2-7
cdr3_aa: CASSAEQGAPYEQYF
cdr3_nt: TGTGCCAGCAGCGCCGAACAGGGTGCCCCCTACGAGCAGTACTTC

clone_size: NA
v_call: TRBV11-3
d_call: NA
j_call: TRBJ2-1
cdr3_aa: CASSSPRGAQFF
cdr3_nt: TGTGCCAGCAGCTCTCCCAGGGGGGCCCAGTTCTTC

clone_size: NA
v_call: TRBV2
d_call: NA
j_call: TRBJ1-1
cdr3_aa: CASTGGVNTEAFF
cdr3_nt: TGTGCCAGCACCGGGGGGGTGAACACTGAAGCTTTCTTT

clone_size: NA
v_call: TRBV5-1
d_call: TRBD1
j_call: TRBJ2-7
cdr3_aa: CASSPTGGSYEQYF
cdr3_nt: TGCGCCAGCAGCCCGACAGGGGGGTCCTACGAGCAGTACTTC

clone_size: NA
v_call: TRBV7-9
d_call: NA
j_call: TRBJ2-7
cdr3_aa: CASSLLIGVDEQYF
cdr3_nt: TGTGCCAGCAGCTTACTGATAGGGGTGGACGAGCAGTACTTC

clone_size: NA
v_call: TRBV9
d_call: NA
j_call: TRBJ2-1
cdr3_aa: CVSSVELGRGSNEQFF
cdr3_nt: TGTGTCAGCAGCGTAGAATTAGGGCGGGGCTCCAATGAGCAGTTCTTC

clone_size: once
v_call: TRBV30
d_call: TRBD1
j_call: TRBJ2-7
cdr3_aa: CAWRTGQGDYEQYF
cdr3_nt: TGTGCCTGGAGGACGGGACAGGGGGACTACGAGCAGTACTTC

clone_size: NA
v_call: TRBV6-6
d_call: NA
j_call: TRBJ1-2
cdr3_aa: CASSYSNAGSGGGYTF
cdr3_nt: TGTGCCAGCAGTTACTCGAATGCGGGGTCGGGGGGTGGCTACACCTTC

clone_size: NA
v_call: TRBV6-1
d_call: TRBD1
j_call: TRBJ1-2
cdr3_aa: CASSDPTGPNYGYTF
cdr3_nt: TGTGCCAGCAGTGATCCGACAGGGCCTAACTATGGCTACACCTTC

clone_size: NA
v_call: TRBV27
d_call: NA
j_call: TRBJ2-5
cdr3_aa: CASSAGTDASGTQYF
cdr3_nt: TGTGCCAGCAGTGCGGGGACAGACGCGTCGGGGACCCAGTACTTC

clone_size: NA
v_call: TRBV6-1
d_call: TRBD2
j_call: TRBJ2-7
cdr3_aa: CASRVTSGGYEQYF
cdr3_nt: TGTGCCAGCAGGGTGACTAGCGGGGGCTACGAGCAGTACTTC

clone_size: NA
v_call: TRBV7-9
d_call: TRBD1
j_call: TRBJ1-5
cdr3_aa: CASSPSGQGHQPQHF
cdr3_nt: TGTGCCAGCAGCCCATCGGGACAGGGCCATCAGCCCCAGCATTTT

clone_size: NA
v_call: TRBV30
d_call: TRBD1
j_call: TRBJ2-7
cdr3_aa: CAWSVQGVIYEQYF
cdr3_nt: TGTGCCTGGAGTGTACAGGGGGTAATCTACGAGCAGTACTTC